The 20 T cell receptor beta chains below come from one sample, sequenced in a study of CD8 T cells in Susac syndrome. The RNA input was 0.5 to 1 ug, and it was reverse transcribed with random hexamers. TCRdb re-called the immunoSEQ multiplex PCR reads through MiXCR, storing one row per CDR3 protein. The table records around 130,000 distinct CDR3 sequences, about 95% of them present only once. Sequencing was carried out using CD4+ T cells from PBMCs. The receptors here all came from a human donor in good health.

The V and J genes are TRBV6-1 and TRBJ2-1; 10 bases are a match to TRBD1. J was trimmed by 7 bases and V by 7 bases; bases with no gene match: 10. The CDR3 loop spans 15 amino acids. CDR1 is MNHNS, CDR2 SASEGT, per germline. The chain's CDR3 is CASIPWDRGFNEQFF. The CDR3 DNA is TGTGCCAGCATCCCCTGGGACAGGGGCTTTAATGAGCAGTTCTTC.

The rearrangement links TRBV6-5 to TRBJ1-5; D gene ambiguous. This CDR3 has 15 amino acids. Germline loops: CDR1 MNHEY, CDR2 SVGAGI. Trimming removed 0 bases at V and 3 bases at J, with 9 bases between. The CDR3 DNA is TGTGCCAGCAGTTACTCCGGTCACCCCAATCAGCCCCAGCATTTT. Translation: CASSYSGHPNQPQHF.

The chain employs TRBV20-1 and TRBJ2-7, with 7 nucleotides matching TRBD2. Germline-derived CDR1 and CDR2 are DFQATT and SNEGSKA (reference sequence). Trimming removed 3 bases from V and 2 bases from J; junction bases left unmatched: 10. The CDR3 is made up of 15 amino acids. The CDR3 region has the DNA TGCAGTGCTAGTAATGTGGCTAGCGGTACCTACGAGCAGTACTTC. This sequence encodes CSASNVASGTYEQYF.

The chain combines TRBV5-4 with TRBJ2-4; 9 nucleotides align to TRBD2. Germline V gene data show CDR1 as SGHNT and CDR2 as YYREEE (reference sequence). The CDR3 runs 17 residues. The junction had 10 bases not matched to a gene; V was cut back by 5 bases and J by 1 base. The CDR3 region has the DNA TGTGCCAGCAGTACTGGGACTAGCCGGATCGCCAAAAACATTCAGTACTTC. This codes for CASSTGTSRIAKNIQYF. Together with reference TRBV5-4 and TRBJ2-4, the CDR3 gives the full variable domain: ETGVTQSPTHLIKTRGQQVTLRCSSQSGHNTVSWYQQALGQGPQFIFQYYREEENGRGNFPPRFSGLQFPNYSSELNVNALELDDSALYLCASSTGTSRIAKNIQYFGAGTRLSVL.

J is TRBJ2-5 and V is TRBV10-3, with 9 bases fitting TRBD1. Losses at the gene ends were 8 bases for V and 7 bases for J; bases not matched to a gene: 11. The V gene's germline CDR1 is ENHRY and CDR2 SYGVKD. This CDR3 spans 14 amino acids. CDR3 in amino acids: CAIGGQGIFGTQYF. The CDR3 coding sequence is TGTGCCATCGGAGGACAGGGGATCTTCGGGACCCAGTACTTC.

The V gene is TRBV7-2, the J gene TRBJ1-1; D uncertain. Per the germline V gene, CDR1 is SGHTA and CDR2 is FQGNSA. This CDR3 contains 15 residues. The germline V and J ends were trimmed by 2 bases and 1 base, with 11 bases remaining between them. The CDR3: CASSLSTTKNTEAFF. The CDR3 DNA sequence: TGTGCCAGCAGCTTATCGACGACGAAGAACACTGAAGCTTTCTTT.

The chain joins TRBV20-1 to TRBJ1-6; D not certain. V was trimmed by 1 base and J by 10 bases, leaving 11 bases between them. The CDR3 is made up of 13 amino acids. Germline V CDR1 and CDR2: DFQATT, SNEGSKA (reference sequence). CDR3 sequence reads: CSARVGQKSPLHF. CDR3 DNA: TGCAGTGCTAGAGTAGGTCAGAAATCACCCCTCCACTTT.

This clonotype was counted once. The chain has TRBV7-9 and TRBJ2-3; no reliable D call. Germline V gives CDR1 SEHNR, CDR2 FQNEAQ (reference sequence). The V end was cut by 5 bases, the J end by 4 bases, with 7 bases between. The CDR3 is 12 amino acids. CDR3 sequence (DNA): TGTGCCAGCAGCCCCTCCGCAGATACGCAGTATTTT. Translation: CASSPSADTQYF. The entire variable domain, with the rest obtained from reference TRBV7-9 and TRBJ2-3, is as follows: DTGVSQNPRHKITKRGQNVTFRCDPISEHNRLYWYRQTLGQGPEFLTYFQNEAQLEKSRLLSDRFSAERPKGSFSTLEIQRTEQGDSAMYLCASSPSADTQYFGPGTRLTVL.

CDR3: CASAPPQYNEQFF. The CDR3 DNA is TGCGCCAGCGCCCCACCCCAATACAATGAGCAGTTCTTC. The gene calls are TRBV5-1 and TRBJ2-1; D gene uncertain. The ends were cut back, 7 bases at V and 4 bases at J, with 12 bases in the middle. Germline assignment: CDR1 SGHRS and CDR2 YFSETQ. The CDR3 is 13 residues long. The whole variable domain, remainder taken from reference TRBV5-1 and TRBJ2-1, is KAGVTQTPRYLIKTRGQQVTLSCSPISGHRSVSWYQQTPGQGLQFLFEYFSETQRNKGNFPGRFSGRQFSNSRSEMNVSTLELGDSALYLCASAPPQYNEQFFGPGTRLTVL.

This sequence joins TRBV10-3 and TRBJ2-7; D ambiguous. This CDR3 is built from 15 residues. Trimming shortened V by 3 bases and J by 0 bases, and 12 bases separated the two germline ends. Germline V CDR1 and CDR2: ENHRY, SYGVKD. DNA for the CDR3: TGTGCCATCAGTGACTCGAGTTGGAACTCCTACGAGCAGTACTTC. Its protein is CAISDSSWNSYEQYF.

This clonotype occurred once. The chain carries TRBV6-2 or TRBV6-3 and TRBJ2-2; 8 positions match TRBD2. V was pared by 2 bases and J by 6 bases, with 8 bases of the junction left unmatched. The CDR3 covers 16 residues. CDR1 is MNHEY and CDR2 is SVGEGT in the germline V gene. The CDR3, as DNA: TGTGCCAGCAGTTACCCCGGGCTAGCGGGTCCCGGGGAGCTGTTTTTT. This codes for CASSYPGLAGPGELFF.

The genes are TRBV7-2 and TRBJ2-3, with D perhaps TRBD2 (6 bases). The CDR3 sequence is 16 residues long. CDR1 is SGHTA and CDR2 is FQGNSA in the germline V gene. V lost 5 bases and J lost 0, with 15 bases in between. Here the CDR3 DNA reads TGTGCCAGCAGCCGTCTGGGGGGAGGTAGCACAGATACGCAGTATTTT. Protein sequence: CASSRLGGGSTDTQYF.

This chain uses TRBV19 with TRBJ1-1; 9 nucleotides align to TRBD1. J was trimmed by 3 bases and V by 5 bases; bases with no gene match: 7. Germline lookup yields CDR1 LNHDA and CDR2 SQIVND (reference sequence). CDR3 length: 15 residues. This CDR3 reads CASSSTGGGHTEAFF. As DNA, the CDR3 is TGTGCCAGTAGTTCGACAGGGGGAGGTCACACTGAAGCTTTCTTT.

The chain joins TRBV11-2 to TRBJ1-2; a possible D gene is TRBD1 (6 bases). CDR1 is SGHAT and CDR2 is FQNNGV in the germline V gene. Deletions cut 5 bases from V and 5 bases from J, with 15 bases between. This CDR3 is 14 amino acids long. CDR3 residues: CASSPARTAYGYTF. Written as DNA, the CDR3 is TGTGCCAGCAGCCCCGCCCGGACAGCTTATGGCTACACCTTC.

V and J are TRBV10-3 and TRBJ2-1, with D tentatively TRBD1 or TRBD2 (6 bases each). CDR3 length equals 14 residues. The germline V and J ends were trimmed by 8 bases and 0 bases, with 11 bases remaining between them. Looked up from germline, CDR1 is ENHRY and CDR2 is SYGVKD. The CDR3 DNA sequence: TGTGCCATCGGGGGGCTTCCCTCCTACAATGAGCAGTTCTTC. This codes for CAIGGLPSYNEQFF.

The gene calls are TRBV29-1 and TRBJ2-5, with 11 bases that match TRBD2. With V trimmed by 4 bases and J by 5 bases, 12 bases remained unmatched. The length of the CDR3 is 16 residues. Germline-derived CDR1 and CDR2 are SQVTM and ANQGSEA. CDR3 DNA: TGCAGCGTTGTTCAAATAGCGGGAGGGCCGTTGGAGACCCAGTACTTC. Translating it yields CSVVQIAGGPLETQYF.

J is TRBJ2-7 and V is TRBV18; D remains unclear. The V gene's germline CDR1 is KGHSH and CDR2 LQKENI. V lost 3 bases, J lost 2 bases, and 8 bases lay in between. CDR3 length: 13 residues. This chain's CDR3 is CASSPRSTYEQYF. The DNA for the CDR3 is TGTGCCAGCTCACCGCGGAGTACCTACGAGCAGTACTTC. Together with reference TRBV18 and TRBJ2-7, the CDR3 gives the full variable domain: NAGVMQNPRHLVRRRGQEARLRCSPMKGHSHVYWYRQLPEEGLKFMVYLQKENIIDESGMPKERFSAEFPKEGPSILRIQQVVRGDSAAYFCASSPRSTYEQYFGPGTRLTVT.

V usage is TRBV28 and J usage is TRBJ2-1; TRBD1 aligns across 7 bases. This CDR3 spans 15 amino acids. The ends lost 6 bases at V and 6 bases at J; junction bases unmatched: 11. Germline V gives CDR1 MDHEN, CDR2 SYDVKM. CDR3 residues: CASSDSQGGFNEQFF. The CDR3 nucleotides read TGTGCCAGCAGCGATTCTCAAGGGGGCTTCAATGAGCAGTTCTTC. Looking up the rest from reference TRBV28 and TRBJ2-1 gives the full variable domain: DVKVTQSSRYLVKRTGEKVFLECVQDMDHENMFWYRQDPGLGLRLIYFSYDVKMKEKGDIPEGYSVSREKKERFSLILESASTNQTSMYLCASSDSQGGFNEQFFGPGTRLTVL.

The chain couples TRBV23-1 to TRBJ2-7; no definite D call. TRBV23-1 is assigned to the ORF class and has an uncertain function. There are 15 residues in the CDR3. Trimming took off 1 base at V and 0 bases at J, with 10 bases between the two ends. The DNA of the CDR3 is TGCGCCAGCAGTCAATTCCCCACGCTCTCCTACGAGCAGTACTTC. Residues: CASSQFPTLSYEQYF.

This chain uses TRBV12-3 or TRBV12-4 with TRBJ2-5, with a possible D match to TRBD2 (6 bases). Trimming took off 6 bases at V and 5 bases at J, with 13 bases between the two ends. The CDR3 runs to 13 residues. This CDR3 is CASSPGGHETQYF. Here the CDR3 DNA reads TGTGCCAGCAGCCCCGGGGGTCACGAGACCCAGTACTTC.